This T cell receptor (beta chain) is drawn from a study of blood T cell repertoires in COVID-19. Background on the study: Sites across the United States, Italy and Spain contributed samples from acute and convalescent COVID-19.

Authors' analysis steps: Cell counts per sample came from amplifying reference gene primers. Clones were sequenced by immunoSEQ multiplex PCR, and TCRdb holds only the in-frame ones, with some missing. Clone size and the V and J calls come from that table; the DNA yielded D and trimming. This table holds under 300,000 clones, around four fifths found once. Germline lookup yields CDR1 MNHNS and CDR2 SASEGT. The CDR3 length is 16 residues. V was clipped by 3 bases and J by 11 bases; unmatched bases: 8. The TCR sequence derives from a man aged 60 to 75 who had recovered from COVID-19. The chain recombines TRBV6-1 with TRBJ2-3, with 16 positions matching TRBD2. The sequenced sample was peripheral blood. CDR3 in DNA: TGTGCCAGCAGTGACGGGACTAGCGGGAGGGTTCATAGGCAGTATTTT. Amino acid sequence: CASSDGTSGRVHRQYF.